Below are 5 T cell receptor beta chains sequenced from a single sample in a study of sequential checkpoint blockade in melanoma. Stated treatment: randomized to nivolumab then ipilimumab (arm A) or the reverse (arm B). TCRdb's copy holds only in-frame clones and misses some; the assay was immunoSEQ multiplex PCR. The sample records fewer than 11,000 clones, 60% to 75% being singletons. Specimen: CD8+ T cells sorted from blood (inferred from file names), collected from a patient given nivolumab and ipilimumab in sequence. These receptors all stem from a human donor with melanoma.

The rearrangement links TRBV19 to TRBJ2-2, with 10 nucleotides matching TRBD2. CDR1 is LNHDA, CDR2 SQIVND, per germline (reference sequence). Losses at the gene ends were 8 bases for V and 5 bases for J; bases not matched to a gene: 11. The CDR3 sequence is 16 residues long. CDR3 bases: TGTGCCAGTCTCCCCCCTGGACTAGCGGAGACCGGGGAGCTGTTTTTT. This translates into CASLPPGLAETGELFF.

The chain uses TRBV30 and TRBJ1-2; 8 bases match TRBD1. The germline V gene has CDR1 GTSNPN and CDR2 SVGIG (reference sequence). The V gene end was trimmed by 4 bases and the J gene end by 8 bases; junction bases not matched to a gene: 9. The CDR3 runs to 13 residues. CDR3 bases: TGTGCCTGGACCCCCGGACAGGGTCTCGGCTACACCTTC. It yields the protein CAWTPGQGLGYTF.

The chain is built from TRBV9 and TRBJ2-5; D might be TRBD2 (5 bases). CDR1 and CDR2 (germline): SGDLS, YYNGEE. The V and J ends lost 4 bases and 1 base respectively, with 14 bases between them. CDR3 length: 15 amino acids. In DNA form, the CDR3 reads TGTGCCAGCAGCCTCGGGGTCTCGGCCCAAGAGACCCAGTACTTC. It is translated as CASSLGVSAQETQYF.

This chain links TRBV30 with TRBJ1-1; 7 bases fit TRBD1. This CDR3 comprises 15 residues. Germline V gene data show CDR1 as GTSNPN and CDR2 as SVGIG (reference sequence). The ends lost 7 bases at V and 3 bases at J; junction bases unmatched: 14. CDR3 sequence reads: CALMTGRYRDTEAFF. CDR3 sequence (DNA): TGTGCCTTAATGACAGGGAGATATAGGGACACTGAAGCTTTCTTT.

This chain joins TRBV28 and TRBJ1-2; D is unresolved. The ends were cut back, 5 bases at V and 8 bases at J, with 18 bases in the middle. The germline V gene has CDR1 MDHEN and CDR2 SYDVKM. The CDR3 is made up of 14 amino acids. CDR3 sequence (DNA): TGTGCCAGCAGTCCCACCGGGGTCGGTCCGGGCTACACCTTC. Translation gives CASSPTGVGPGYTF.